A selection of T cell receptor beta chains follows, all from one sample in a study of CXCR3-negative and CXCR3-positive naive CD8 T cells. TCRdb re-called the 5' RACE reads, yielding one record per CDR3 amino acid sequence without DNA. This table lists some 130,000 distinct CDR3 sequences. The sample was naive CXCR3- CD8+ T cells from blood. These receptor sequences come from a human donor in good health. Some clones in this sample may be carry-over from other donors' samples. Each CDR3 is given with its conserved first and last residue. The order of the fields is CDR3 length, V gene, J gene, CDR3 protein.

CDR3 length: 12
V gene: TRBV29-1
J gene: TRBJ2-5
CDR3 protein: CSVFDREETQYF

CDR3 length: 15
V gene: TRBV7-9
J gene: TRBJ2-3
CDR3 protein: CASSFLTALTDTQYF

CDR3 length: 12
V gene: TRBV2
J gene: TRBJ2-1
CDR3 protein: CASRPLRYEQFF

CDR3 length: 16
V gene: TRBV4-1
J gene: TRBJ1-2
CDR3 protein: CASSQDRTGPLYGYTF

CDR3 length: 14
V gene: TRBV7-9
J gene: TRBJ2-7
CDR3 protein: CASSPRTGSREQYF

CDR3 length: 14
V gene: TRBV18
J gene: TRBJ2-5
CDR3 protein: CASSSTSGQETQYF

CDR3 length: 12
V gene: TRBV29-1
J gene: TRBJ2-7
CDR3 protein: CSVGAQGYEQYF

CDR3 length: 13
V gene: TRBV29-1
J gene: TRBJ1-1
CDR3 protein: CSVDWGRDTEAFF

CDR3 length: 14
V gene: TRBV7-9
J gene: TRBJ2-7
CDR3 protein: CATWGQGVPYEQYF

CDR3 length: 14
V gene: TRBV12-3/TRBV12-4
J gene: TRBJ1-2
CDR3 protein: CASSWGQSFYGYTF

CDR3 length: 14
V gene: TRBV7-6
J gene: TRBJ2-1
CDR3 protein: CASSLGGHYNEQFF

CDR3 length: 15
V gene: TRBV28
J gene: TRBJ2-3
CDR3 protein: CASSFRGVSADTQYF

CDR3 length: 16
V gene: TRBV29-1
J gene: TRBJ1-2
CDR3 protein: CSVEGRDSTNNYGYTF

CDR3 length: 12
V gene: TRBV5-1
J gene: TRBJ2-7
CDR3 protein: CASSLTGLEQYF

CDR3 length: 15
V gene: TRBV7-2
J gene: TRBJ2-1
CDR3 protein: CASSPTSGPYNEQFF

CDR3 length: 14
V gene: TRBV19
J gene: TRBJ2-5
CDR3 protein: CASSIVGLAETQYF

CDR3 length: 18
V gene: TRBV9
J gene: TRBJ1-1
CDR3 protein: CASSVLPGDRGLNTEAFF

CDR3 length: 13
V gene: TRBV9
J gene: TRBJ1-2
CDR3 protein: CASSGGQEYGYTF

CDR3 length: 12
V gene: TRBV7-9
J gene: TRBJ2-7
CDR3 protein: CASSWNNYEQYF

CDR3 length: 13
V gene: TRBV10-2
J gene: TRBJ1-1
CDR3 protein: CASSSGRSTEAFF

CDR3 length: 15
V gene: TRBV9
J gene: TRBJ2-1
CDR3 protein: CASSVATSGGNEQFF

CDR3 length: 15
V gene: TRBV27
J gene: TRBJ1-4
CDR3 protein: CASRGRQATNEKLFF

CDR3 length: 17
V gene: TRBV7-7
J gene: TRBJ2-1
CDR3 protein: CASSFGLERSSYNEQFF